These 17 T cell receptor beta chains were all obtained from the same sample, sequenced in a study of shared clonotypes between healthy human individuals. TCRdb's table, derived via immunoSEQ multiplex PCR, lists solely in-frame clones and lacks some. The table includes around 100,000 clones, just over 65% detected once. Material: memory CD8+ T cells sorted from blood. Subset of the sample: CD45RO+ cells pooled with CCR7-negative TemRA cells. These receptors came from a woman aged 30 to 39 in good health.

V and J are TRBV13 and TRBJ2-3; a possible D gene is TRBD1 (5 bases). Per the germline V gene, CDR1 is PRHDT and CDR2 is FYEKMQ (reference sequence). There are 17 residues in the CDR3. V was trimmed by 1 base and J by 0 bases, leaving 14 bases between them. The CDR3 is CASSLAARVPSTDTQYF. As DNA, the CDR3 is TGTGCCAGCAGCTTAGCGGCCAGGGTCCCTAGCACAGATACGCAGTATTTT. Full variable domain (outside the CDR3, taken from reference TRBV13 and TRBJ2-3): AAGVIQSPRHLIKEKRETATLKCYPIPRHDTVYWYQQGPGQDPQFLISFYEKMQSDKGSIPDRFSAQQFSDYHSELNMSSLELGDSALYFCASSLAARVPSTDTQYFGPGTRLTVL.

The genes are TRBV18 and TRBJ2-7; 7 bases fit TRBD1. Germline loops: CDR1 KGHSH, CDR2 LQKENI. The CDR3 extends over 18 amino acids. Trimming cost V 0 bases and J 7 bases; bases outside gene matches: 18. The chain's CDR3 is CASSPPPPWTGYRLEQYF. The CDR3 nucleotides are TGTGCCAGCTCACCACCCCCACCTTGGACAGGTTATAGGCTAGAGCAGTACTTC.

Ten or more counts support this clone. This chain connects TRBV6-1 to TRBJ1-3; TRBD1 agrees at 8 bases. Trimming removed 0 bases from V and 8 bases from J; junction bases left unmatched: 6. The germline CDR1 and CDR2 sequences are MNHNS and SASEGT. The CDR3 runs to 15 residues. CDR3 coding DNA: TGTGCCAGCAGTGAAGCGCAGGGGGCCATCGACACCATATATTTT. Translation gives CASSEAQGAIDTIYF.

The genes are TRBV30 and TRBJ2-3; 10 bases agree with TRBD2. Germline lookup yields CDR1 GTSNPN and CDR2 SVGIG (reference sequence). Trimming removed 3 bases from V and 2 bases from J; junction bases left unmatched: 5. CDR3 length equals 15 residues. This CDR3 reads CAWRATSGATDTQYF. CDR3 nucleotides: TGTGCCTGGAGAGCAACTAGCGGGGCCACAGATACGCAGTATTTT.

CDR3 loop: CASSAIRTLMNTEAFF. CDR3 coding DNA: TGTGCCAGCAGTGCCATTCGGACACTCATGAACACTGAAGCTTTCTTT. This sequence joins TRBV27 and TRBJ1-1; D might be TRBD1 (5 bases). The V end was cut by 5 bases, the J end by 0 bases, with 16 bases between. Germline V lookup: CDR1 MNHEY, CDR2 SMNVEV (reference sequence). The CDR3 loop spans 16 amino acids.

DNA for the CDR3: TGTGCCAGCAGTGATCCGGGGGAAAGCACAGATACGCAGTATTTT. As protein: CASSDPGESTDTQYF. V usage is TRBV25-1 and J usage is TRBJ2-3; tentatively, D is TRBD2 (6 bases). CDR3 length: 15 amino acids. Germline V gene data show CDR1 as MGHDK and CDR2 as SYGVNS. Trimming shortened V by 3 bases and J by 0 bases, and 10 bases separated the two germline ends. Based on the CDR3 plus reference TRBV25-1 and TRBJ2-3, the full variable domain is EADIYQTPRYLVIGTGKKITLECSQTMGHDKMYWYQQDPGMELHLIHYSYGVNSTEKGDLSSESTVSRIRTEHFPLTLESARPSHTSQYLCASSDPGESTDTQYFGPGTRLTVL.

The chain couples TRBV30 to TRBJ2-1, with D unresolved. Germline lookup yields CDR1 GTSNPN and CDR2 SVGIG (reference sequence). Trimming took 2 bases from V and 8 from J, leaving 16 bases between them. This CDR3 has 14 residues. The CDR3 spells CAWSPGVGGHEQFF. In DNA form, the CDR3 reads TGTGCCTGGAGTCCAGGAGTGGGTGGCCATGAGCAGTTCTTC.

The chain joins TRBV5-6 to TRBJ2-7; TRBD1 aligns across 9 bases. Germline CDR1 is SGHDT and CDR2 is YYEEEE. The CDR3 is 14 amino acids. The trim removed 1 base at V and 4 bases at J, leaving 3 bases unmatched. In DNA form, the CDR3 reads TGTGCCAGCAGCTTGACAGGGGGCGAATACGAGCAGTACTTC. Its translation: CASSLTGGEYEQYF.

In DNA, the CDR3 is TGTGCCAGCAGTGATCGTGACAGGGGTCCTCACACTGAAGCTTTCTTT. This gives the protein CASSDRDRGPHTEAFF. The rearrangement links TRBV2 to TRBJ1-1; 8 nucleotides align to TRBD1. V lost 3 bases, J lost 3 bases, and 9 bases stayed unmatched. This CDR3 comprises 16 residues. Per the germline V gene, CDR1 is SNHLY and CDR2 is FYNNEI.

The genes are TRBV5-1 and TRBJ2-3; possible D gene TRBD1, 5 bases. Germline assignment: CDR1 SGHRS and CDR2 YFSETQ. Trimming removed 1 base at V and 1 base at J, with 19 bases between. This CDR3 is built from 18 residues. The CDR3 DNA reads TGCGCCAGCAGCTTGCTCCAGGGTGGGATTCGAGGCACAGATACGCAGTATTTT. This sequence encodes CASSLLQGGIRGTDTQYF.

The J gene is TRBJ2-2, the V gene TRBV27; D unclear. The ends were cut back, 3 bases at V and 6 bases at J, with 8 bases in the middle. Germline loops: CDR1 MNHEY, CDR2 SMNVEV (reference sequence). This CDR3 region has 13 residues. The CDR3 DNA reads TGTGCCAGCAGTTTGCTAGGATCCGGGGAGCTGTTTTTT. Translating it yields CASSLLGSGELFF.

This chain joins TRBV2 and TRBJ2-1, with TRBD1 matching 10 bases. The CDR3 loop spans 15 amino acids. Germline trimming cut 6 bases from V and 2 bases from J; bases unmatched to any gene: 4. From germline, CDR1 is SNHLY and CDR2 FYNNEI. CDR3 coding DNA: TGTGCCAGCAGGGCCGGGACAGGGGCCTACAATGAGCAGTTCTTC. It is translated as CASRAGTGAYNEQFF.

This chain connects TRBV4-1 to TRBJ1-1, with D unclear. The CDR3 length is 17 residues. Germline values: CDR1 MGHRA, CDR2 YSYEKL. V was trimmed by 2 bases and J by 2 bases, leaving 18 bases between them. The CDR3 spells CASSQLPTLIGNTEAFF. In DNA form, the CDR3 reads TGCGCCAGCAGCCAACTCCCGACCTTGATTGGTAACACTGAAGCTTTCTTT.

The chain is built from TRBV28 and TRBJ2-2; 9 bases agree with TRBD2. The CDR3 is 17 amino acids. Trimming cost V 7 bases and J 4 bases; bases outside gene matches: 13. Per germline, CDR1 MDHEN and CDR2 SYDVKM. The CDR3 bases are TGTGCCAGCATTAGATCTAGCGGGGCCCCGTCCACCGGGGAGCTGTTTTTT. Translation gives CASIRSSGAPSTGELFF.

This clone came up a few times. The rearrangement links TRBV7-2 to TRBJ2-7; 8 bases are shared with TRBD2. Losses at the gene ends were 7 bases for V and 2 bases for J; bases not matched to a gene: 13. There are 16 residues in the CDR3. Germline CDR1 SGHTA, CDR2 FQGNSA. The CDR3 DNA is TGTGCCAGCATCACTCAAGCGGGAGAAGTCCCCTACGAGCAGTACTTC. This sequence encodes CASITQAGEVPYEQYF.

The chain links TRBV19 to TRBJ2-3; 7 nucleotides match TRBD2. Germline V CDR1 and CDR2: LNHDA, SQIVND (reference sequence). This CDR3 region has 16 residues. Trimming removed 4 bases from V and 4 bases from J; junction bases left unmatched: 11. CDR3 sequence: CASSKSPTSRADTQYF. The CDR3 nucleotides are TGTGCCAGTAGTAAATCGCCGACTAGCAGGGCAGATACGCAGTATTTT. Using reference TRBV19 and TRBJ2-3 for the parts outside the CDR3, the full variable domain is DGGITQSPKYLFRKEGQNVTLSCEQNLNHDAMYWYRQDPGQGLRLIYYSQIVNDFQKGDIAEGYSVSREKKESFPLTVTSAQKNPTAFYLCASSKSPTSRADTQYFGPGTRLTVL.

CDR3: CASRESNSGDTQYF. CDR3 DNA sequence: TGTGCCAGCAGAGAGTCAAATAGCGGTGATACGCAGTATTTT. The chain uses TRBV6-6 and TRBJ2-3, with D perhaps TRBD2 (6 bases). The CDR3 is made up of 14 amino acids. The V end was cut by 6 bases, the J end by 6 bases, with 16 bases between. The germline gives CDR1 MNHNY, CDR2 SVGAGI (reference sequence).